The clone carrying this T cell receptor (beta chain) was picked up many times. V lost 4 bases to trimming and J lost 2 bases, with 11 bases between them. The CDR3 is 14 residues long. The germline CDR1 and CDR2 sequences are SGHRS and YFSETQ. TCRdb redid the calling of the RT-PCR reads with MiXCR, one entry per CDR3 protein. Of about 680,000 distinct CDR3 sequences listed, about 14% are singletons. The TCR was taken from a female donor in good health, serving as a healthy control. Sequencing was carried out using memory CD4+ T cells from blood. V gene TRBV5-1 combines with J gene TRBJ2-3; D remains unclear. Written as DNA, the CDR3 is TGCGCCAGCAGCCCAGGACGGACCACAGATACGCAGTATTTT. This translates into CASSPGRTTDTQYF.